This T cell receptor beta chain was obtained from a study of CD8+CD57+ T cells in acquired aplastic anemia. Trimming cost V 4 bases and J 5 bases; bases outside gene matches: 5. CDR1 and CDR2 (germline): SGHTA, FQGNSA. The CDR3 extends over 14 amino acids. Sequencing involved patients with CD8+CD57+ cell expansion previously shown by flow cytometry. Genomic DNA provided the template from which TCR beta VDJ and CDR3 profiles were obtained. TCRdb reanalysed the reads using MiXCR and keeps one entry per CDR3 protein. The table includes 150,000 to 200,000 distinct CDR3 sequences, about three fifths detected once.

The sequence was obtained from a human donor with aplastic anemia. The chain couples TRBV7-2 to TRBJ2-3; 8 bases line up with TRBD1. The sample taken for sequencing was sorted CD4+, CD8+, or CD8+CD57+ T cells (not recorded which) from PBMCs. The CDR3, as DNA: TGTGCCAGCAGCTACTATGGGACAGGAGATACGCAGTATTTT. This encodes CASSYYGTGDTQYF.